The clone carrying this TCR beta chain has only a few counts. The data originate from a study of naive and memory T cell subsets. Trimming at V came to 1 base and at J to 13 bases, leaving 5 bases not matched to a gene. The germline CDR1 and CDR2 sequences are MNHEY and SMNVEV (reference sequence). The length of the CDR3 is 12 residues. Two oligonucleotides, mixed equimolar, formed the beta constant-region primer covering TRBC1 and TRBC2. Nested alpha and beta constant-region primers with the SP2 primer drove four PCR rounds on ligated cDNA. TCRdb reprocessed the UMI-ligation and nested PCR reads via MiXCR and lists one record per CDR3 protein. The sample has 130,000 or so distinct CDR3 sequences; 36% are singletons.

This sequence originates from a human donor in good health. V gene TRBV27 combines with J gene TRBJ2-3; 7 nucleotides line up with TRBD2. Sequencing used central memory CD4+ T cells from blood. CDR3 sequence: CASSLYTSEKYF. CDR3 nucleotide sequence: TGTGCCAGCAGTTTATATACTAGCGAGAAGTATTTT.